This T cell receptor (beta chain) was documented in a study of cytotoxic CD8 clonotypes in ibrutinib-treated CLL. Turning to the study itself: Responses: around 25 partial, 2 complete; after median roughly 63 months, around 14 stayed remitted, some twelve progressed. Patients gave response samples after a median around 11 months of treatment, range 6 to 36. The study's findings and limits: Sampling time points were not equivalent between sustained-remission and progressing patients. Clonality was elevated at ibrutinib response and had returned toward baseline at progression.

Sequencing used immunoSEQ multiplex PCR; TCRdb keeps in-frame clones, though not all of them. This table has around 30,000 clones, approximately 62% appearing once. The CDR3 is 13 residues long. Trimming removed 7 bases from V and 8 bases from J; junction bases left unmatched: 8. Germline CDR1 reads SEHNR; CDR2 reads FQNEAQ (reference sequence). Comments on this clone: Its antigen remains unidentified.

The TCR was taken from a human donor with chronic lymphocytic leukemia. The source material was PBMCs, sampled before ibrutinib treatment. The chain joins TRBV7-9 to TRBJ1-3, with 7 bases identical to TRBD1. CDR3 nucleotides: TGTGCCAGCACCGAACAGGGGCGGCACACCATATATTTT. Amino acids: CASTEQGRHTIYF.